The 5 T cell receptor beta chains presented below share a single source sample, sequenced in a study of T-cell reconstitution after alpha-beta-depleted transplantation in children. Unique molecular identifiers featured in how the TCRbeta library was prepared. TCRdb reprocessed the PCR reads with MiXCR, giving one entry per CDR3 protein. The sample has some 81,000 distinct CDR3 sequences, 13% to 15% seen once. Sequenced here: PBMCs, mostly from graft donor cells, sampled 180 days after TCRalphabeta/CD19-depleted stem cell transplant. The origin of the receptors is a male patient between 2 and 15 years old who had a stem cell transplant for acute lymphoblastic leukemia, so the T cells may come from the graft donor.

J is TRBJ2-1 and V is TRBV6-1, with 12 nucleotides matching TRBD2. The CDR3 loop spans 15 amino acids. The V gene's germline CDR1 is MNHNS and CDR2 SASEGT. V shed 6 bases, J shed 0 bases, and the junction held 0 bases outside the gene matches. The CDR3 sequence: CASRTSGSSYNEQFF. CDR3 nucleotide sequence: TGTGCCAGCAGGACTAGCGGGAGCTCCTACAATGAGCAGTTCTTC.

The CDR3 is CSARAGGLSGTQYF. The CDR3 DNA reads as TGCAGTGCTAGAGCGGGAGGGCTTTCCGGGACCCAGTACTTC. The chain employs TRBV20-1 and TRBJ2-5, with 8 bases that match TRBD2. This CDR3 is built from 14 residues. V gave up 1 base and J gave up 7 bases; unmatched junction bases: 8. Germline V lookup: CDR1 DFQATT, CDR2 SNEGSKA (reference sequence).

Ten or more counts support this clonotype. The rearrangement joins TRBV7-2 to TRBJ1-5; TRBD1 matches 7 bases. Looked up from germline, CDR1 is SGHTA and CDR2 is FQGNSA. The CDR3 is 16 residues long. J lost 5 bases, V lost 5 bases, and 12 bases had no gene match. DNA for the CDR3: TGTGCCAGCAGCCCGTGGGCGAACAGGGGACATCAGCCCCAGCATTTT. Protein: CASSPWANRGHQPQHF. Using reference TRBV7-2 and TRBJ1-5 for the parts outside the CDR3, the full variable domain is GAGVSQSPSNKVTEKGKDVELRCDPISGHTALYWYRQSLGQGLEFLIYFQGNSAPDKSGLPSDRFSAERTGGSVSTLTIQRTQQEDSAVYLCASSPWANRGHQPQHFGDGTRLSIL.

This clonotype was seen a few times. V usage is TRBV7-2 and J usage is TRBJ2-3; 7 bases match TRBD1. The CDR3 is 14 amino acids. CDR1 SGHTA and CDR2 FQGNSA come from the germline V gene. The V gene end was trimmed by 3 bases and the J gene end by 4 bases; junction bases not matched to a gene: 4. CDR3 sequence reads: CASSFDRVSDTQYF. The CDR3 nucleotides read TGTGCCAGCAGCTTCGACAGGGTCTCAGATACGCAGTATTTT.

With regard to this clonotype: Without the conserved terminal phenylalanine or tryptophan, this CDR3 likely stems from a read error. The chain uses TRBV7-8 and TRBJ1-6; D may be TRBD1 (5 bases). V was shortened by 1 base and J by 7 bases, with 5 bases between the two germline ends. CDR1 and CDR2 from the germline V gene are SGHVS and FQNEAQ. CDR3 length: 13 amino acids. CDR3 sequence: CASSLGGNSPLHL. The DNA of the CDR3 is TGTGCCAGCAGCTTAGGGGGGAATTCACCCCTCCACCTT.